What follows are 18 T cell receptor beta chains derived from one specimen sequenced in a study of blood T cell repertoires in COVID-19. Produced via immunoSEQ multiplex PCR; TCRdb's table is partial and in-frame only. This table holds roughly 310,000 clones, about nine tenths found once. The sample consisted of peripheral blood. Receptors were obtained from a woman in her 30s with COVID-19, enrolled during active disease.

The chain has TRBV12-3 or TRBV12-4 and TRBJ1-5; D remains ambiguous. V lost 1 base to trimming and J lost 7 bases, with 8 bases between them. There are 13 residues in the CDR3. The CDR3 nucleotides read TGTGCCAGCAGTTTAGGTCCCTTACAGCCCCAGCATTTT. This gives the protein CASSLGPLQPQHF.

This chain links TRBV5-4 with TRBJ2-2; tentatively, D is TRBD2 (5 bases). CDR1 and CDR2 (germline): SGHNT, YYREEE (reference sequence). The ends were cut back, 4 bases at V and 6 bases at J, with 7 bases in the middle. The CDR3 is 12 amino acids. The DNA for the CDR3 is TGTGCCAGCAGCCGGGAATCCGGGGAGCTGTTTTTT. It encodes CASSRESGELFF.

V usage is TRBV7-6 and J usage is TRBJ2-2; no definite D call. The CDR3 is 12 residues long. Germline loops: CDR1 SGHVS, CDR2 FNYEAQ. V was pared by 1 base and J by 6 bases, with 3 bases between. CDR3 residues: CASSLGAGELFF. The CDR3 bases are TGTGCCAGCAGCTTAGGAGCCGGGGAGCTGTTTTTT.

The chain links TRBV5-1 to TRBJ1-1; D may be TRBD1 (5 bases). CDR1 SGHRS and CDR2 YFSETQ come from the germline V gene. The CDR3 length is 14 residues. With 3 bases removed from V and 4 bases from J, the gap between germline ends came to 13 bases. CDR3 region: CASSWSGMGTEAFF. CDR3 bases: TGCGCCAGCAGCTGGTCAGGGATGGGCACTGAAGCTTTCTTT.

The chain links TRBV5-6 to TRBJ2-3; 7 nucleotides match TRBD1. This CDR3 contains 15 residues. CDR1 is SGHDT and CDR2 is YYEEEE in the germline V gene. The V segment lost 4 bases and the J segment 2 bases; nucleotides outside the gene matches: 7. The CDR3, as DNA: TGTGCCAGCAGCGGGGGACAGAATTACACAGATACGCAGTATTTT. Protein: CASSGGQNYTDTQYF. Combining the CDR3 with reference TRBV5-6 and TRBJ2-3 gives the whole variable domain DAGVTQSPTHLIKTRGQQVTLRCSPKSGHDTVSWYQQALGQGPQFIFQYYEEEERQRGNFPDRFSGHQFPNYSSELNVNALLLGDSALYLCASSGGQNYTDTQYFGPGTRLTVL.

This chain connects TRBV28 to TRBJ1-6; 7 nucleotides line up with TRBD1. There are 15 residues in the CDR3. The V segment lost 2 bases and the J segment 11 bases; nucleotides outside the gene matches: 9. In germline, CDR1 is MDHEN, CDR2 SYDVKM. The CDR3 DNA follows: TGTGCCAGCAGTTTAGCAGACAGGGAGGAACCACCCCTCCACTTT. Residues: CASSLADREEPPLHF. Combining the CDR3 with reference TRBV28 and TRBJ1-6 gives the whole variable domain DVKVTQSSRYLVKRTGEKVFLECVQDMDHENMFWYRQDPGLGLRLIYFSYDVKMKEKGDIPEGYSVSREKKERFSLILESASTNQTSMYLCASSLADREEPPLHFGNGTRLTVT.

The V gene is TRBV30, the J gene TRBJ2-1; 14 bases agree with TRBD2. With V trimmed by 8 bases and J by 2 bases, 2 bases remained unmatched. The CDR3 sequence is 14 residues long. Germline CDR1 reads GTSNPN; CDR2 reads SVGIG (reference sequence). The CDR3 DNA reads TGTGCCCGGGGACTAGCGGGGGCCTACAATGAGCAGTTCTTC. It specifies CARGLAGAYNEQFF.

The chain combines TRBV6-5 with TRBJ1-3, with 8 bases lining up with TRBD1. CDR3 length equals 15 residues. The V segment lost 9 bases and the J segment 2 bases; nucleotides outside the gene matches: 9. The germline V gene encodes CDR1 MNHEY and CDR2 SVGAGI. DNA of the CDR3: TGTGCCAGAACTCCACAGGGGGGCGCTGGAAACACCATATATTTT. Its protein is CARTPQGGAGNTIYF.

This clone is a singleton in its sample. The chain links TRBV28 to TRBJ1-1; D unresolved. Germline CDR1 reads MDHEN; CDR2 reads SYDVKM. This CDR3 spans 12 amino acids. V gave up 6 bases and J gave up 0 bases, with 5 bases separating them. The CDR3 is CASRLLNTEAFF. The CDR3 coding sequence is TGTGCCAGCAGACTTTTGAACACTGAAGCTTTCTTT.

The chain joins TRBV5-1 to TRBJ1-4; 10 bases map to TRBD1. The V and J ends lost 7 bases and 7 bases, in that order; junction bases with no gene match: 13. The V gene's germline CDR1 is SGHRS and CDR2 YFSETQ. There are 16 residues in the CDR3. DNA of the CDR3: TGCGCCAGCCGGGAGGGACAGGGGATCGCGGGTGAAAAACTGTTTTTT. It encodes CASREGQGIAGEKLFF. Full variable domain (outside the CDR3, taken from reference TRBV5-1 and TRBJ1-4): KAGVTQTPRYLIKTRGQQVTLSCSPISGHRSVSWYQQTPGQGLQFLFEYFSETQRNKGNFPGRFSGRQFSNSRSEMNVSTLELGDSALYLCASREGQGIAGEKLFFGSGTQLSVL.

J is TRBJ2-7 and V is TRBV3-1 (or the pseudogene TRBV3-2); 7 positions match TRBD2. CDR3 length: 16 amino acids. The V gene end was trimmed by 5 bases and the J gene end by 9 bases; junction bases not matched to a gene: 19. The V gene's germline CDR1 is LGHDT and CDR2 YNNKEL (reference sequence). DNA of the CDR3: TGTGCCAGCAGCTATTCCGGGACTACGGCCAAGCGAGGGCAGTACTTC. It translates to CASSYSGTTAKRGQYF.

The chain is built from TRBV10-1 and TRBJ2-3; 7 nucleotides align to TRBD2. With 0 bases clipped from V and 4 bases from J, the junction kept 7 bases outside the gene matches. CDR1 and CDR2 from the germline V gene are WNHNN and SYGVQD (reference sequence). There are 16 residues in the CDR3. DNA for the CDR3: TGCGCCAGCAGTGAGTCGAGGCGGGAGATACCAGATACGCAGTATTTT. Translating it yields CASSESRREIPDTQYF.

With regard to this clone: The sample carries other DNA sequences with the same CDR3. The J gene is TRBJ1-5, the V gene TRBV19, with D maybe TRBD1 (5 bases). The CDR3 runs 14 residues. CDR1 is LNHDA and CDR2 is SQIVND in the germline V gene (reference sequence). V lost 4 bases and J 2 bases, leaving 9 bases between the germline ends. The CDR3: CASSTGGGNQPQHF. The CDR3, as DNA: TGTGCCAGTAGTACGGGGGGGGGCAATCAGCCCCAGCATTTT.

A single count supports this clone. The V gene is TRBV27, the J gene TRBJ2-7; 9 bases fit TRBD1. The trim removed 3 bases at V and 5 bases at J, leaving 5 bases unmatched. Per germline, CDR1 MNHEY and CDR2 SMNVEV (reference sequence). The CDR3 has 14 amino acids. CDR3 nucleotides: TGTGCCAGCAGTTTCGGGACAGGGATCAACGAGCAGTACTTC. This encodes CASSFGTGINEQYF.

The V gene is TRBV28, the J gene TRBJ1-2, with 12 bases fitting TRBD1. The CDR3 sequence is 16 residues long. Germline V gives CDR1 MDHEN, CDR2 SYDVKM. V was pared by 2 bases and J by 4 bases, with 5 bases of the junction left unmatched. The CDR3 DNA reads TGTGCCAGCAGTTTAGTGGGGACAGGGGGCGTCTATGGCTACACCTTC. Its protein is CASSLVGTGGVYGYTF.

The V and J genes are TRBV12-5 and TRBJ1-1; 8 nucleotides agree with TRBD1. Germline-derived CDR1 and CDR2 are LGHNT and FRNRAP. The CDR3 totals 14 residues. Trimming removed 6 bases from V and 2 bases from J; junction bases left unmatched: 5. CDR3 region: CASGPGQVNTEAFF. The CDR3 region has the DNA TGTGCTAGTGGCCCGGGACAGGTCAACACTGAAGCTTTCTTT.

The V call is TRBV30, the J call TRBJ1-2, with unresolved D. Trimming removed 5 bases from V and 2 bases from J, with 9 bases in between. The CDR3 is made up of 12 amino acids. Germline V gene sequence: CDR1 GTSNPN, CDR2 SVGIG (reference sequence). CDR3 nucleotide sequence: TGTGCCTGGGCCATCGGGAACTATGGCTACACCTTC. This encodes CAWAIGNYGYTF.

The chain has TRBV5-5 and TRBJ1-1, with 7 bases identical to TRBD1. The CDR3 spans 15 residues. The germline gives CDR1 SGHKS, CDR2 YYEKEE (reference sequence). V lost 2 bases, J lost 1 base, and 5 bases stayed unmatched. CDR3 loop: CASSFGRTGNTEAFF. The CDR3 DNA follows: TGTGCCAGCAGCTTTGGACGGACAGGGAACACTGAAGCTTTCTTT. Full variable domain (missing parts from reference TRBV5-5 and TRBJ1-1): DAGVTQSPTHLIKTRGQQVTLRCSPISGHKSVSWYQQVLGQGPQFIFQYYEKEERGRGNFPDRFSARQFPNYSSELNVNALLLGDSALYLCASSFGRTGNTEAFFGQGTRLTVV.